Below are 20 T cell receptor beta chains sequenced from a single sample in a study of cytotoxic CD8 clonotypes in ibrutinib-treated CLL. Generated by immunoSEQ multiplex PCR, the TCRdb table keeps only in-frame clones and is missing some. The sample has roughly 200,000 clones, 75% to 80% seen once. Sequencing was performed on PBMCs, taken after 12 months of ibrutinib treatment. Receptor source: a human donor with chronic lymphocytic leukemia.

The rearrangement uses TRBV15 and TRBJ1-1; D may be TRBD1 (5 bases). This CDR3 has 15 amino acids. From germline, CDR1 is LNHNV and CDR2 YYDKDF (reference sequence). Trimming shortened V by 5 bases and J by 0 bases, and 13 bases separated the two germline ends. CDR3: CATSPFRGVNTEAFF. The CDR3 region has the DNA TGTGCCACCAGCCCTTTTAGGGGTGTGAACACTGAAGCTTTCTTT.

The rearrangement uses TRBV5-6 and TRBJ2-7; D call uncertain. The CDR3 consists of 13 residues. V was pared by 1 base and J by 1 base, with 6 bases between. From germline, CDR1 is SGHDT and CDR2 YYEEEE. CDR3 DNA sequence: TGTGCCAGCAGCTTGTGGCAGTCCTACGAGCAGTACTTC. Amino acid sequence: CASSLWQSYEQYF. Together with reference TRBV5-6 and TRBJ2-7, the CDR3 gives the full variable domain: DAGVTQSPTHLIKTRGQQVTLRCSPKSGHDTVSWYQQALGQGPQFIFQYYEEEERQRGNFPDRFSGHQFPNYSSELNVNALLLGDSALYLCASSLWQSYEQYFGPGTRLTVT.

This sequence joins TRBV28 and TRBJ2-5; D gene ambiguous. The CDR3 is 10 residues long. Germline assignment: CDR1 MDHEN and CDR2 SYDVKM. The ends were cut back, 3 bases at V and 5 bases at J, with 1 base in the middle. CDR3 bases: TGTGCCAGCAGTTTCGAGACCCAGTACTTC. Encoded protein: CASSFETQYF. The full variable domain, rest sourced from reference TRBV28 and TRBJ2-5, is DVKVTQSSRYLVKRTGEKVFLECVQDMDHENMFWYRQDPGLGLRLIYFSYDVKMKEKGDIPEGYSVSREKKERFSLILESASTNQTSMYLCASSFETQYFGPGTRLLVL.

The chain joins TRBV29-1 to TRBJ2-1; 7 bases match TRBD2. The trim removed 0 bases at V and 4 bases at J, leaving 6 bases unmatched. The length of the CDR3 is 15 residues. Germline V gene data show CDR1 as SQVTM and CDR2 as ANQGSEA. CDR3 residues: CSVEDGASGYNEQFF. The CDR3 DNA reads TGCAGCGTTGAAGATGGGGCTAGCGGATACAATGAGCAGTTCTTC.

The chain has TRBV10-3 and TRBJ2-3; a weak D match, TRBD2 (6 bases). V lost 2 bases to trimming and J lost 0 bases, with 15 bases between them. CDR1 is ENHRY, CDR2 SYGVKD, per germline. The CDR3 extends over 17 amino acids. CDR3: CAISERGTSASTDTQYF. The CDR3 DNA is TGTGCCATCAGTGAGCGCGGGACGTCTGCTAGCACAGATACGCAGTATTTT.

The chain links TRBV28 to TRBJ2-1; possibly TRBD2 for D (7 bases). With 6 bases removed from V and 4 bases from J, the gap between germline ends came to 10 bases. Germline V lookup: CDR1 MDHEN, CDR2 SYDVKM. There are 13 residues in the CDR3. The CDR3 region is CASRRGGYNEQFF. In DNA form, the CDR3 reads TGTGCCAGCAGAAGGGGGGGTTACAATGAGCAGTTCTTC.

Concerning this clone: An end of the junction differs from the germline gene, which may be a read error. The chain recombines TRBV4-1 with TRBJ2-1; D remains ambiguous. CDR3 length: 16 residues. The germline CDR1 and CDR2 sequences are MGHRA and YSYEKL. CDR3 DNA: TGCGCCAGCAACCAAGCCCTCTCTAGCTCCTACAATGAGCAGTTCTTC. Its protein product is CASNQALSSSYNEQFF.

The genes are TRBV19 and TRBJ2-3, with 8 bases matching TRBD2. CDR1 and CDR2 from the germline V gene are LNHDA and SQIVND (reference sequence). This CDR3 is built from 17 residues. V trimming: 0 bases; J trimming: 5 bases; junction bases outside the gene matches: 10. CDR3 sequence: CASSIDGPAGVVDTQYF. The CDR3 nucleotides are TGTGCCAGTAGTATAGATGGTCCAGCGGGAGTAGTAGATACGCAGTATTTT.

Only a few counts were recorded for this clone. The chain is built from TRBV5-6 and TRBJ2-1, with TRBD2 matching 9 bases. Trimming took 6 bases from V and 0 from J; bases not matched to a gene: 4. The germline V gene has CDR1 SGHDT and CDR2 YYEEEE. CDR3 length equals 15 residues. Here the CDR3 DNA reads TGTGCCAGCACCAGTAGCGGGAGCTCCTACAATGAGCAGTTCTTC. Translated, it gives CASTSSGSSYNEQFF.

A word on this clone: This clone may be a read error of a much larger clone one base away. The chain couples TRBV7-9 to TRBJ1-2, with D possibly matching TRBD1 (6 bases). Germline V gives CDR1 SEHNR, CDR2 FQNEAQ (reference sequence). Trimming removed 5 bases at V and 6 bases at J, with 7 bases between. This CDR3 has 11 amino acids. The CDR3 loop is CASSPGDGYTF. CDR3 in DNA: TGTGCCAGCAGCCCAGGGGATGGCTACACCTTC.

The V call is TRBV19, the J call TRBJ2-7; D uncertain. The CDR3 is made up of 12 amino acids. V was trimmed by 10 bases and J by 5 bases, leaving 15 bases between them. The germline V gene encodes CDR1 LNHDA and CDR2 SQIVND (reference sequence). The CDR3 is CATSPSGDEQYF. CDR3 coding DNA: TGTGCCACTTCGCCGTCCGGAGACGAGCAGTACTTC. The full variable domain, with the rest looked up from reference TRBV19 and TRBJ2-7, is DGGITQSPKYLFRKEGQNVTLSCEQNLNHDAMYWYRQDPGQGLRLIYYSQIVNDFQKGDIAEGYSVSREKKESFPLTVTSAQKNPTAFYLCATSPSGDEQYFGPGTRLTVT.

This clone showed up just once. The chain couples TRBV6-5 to TRBJ2-2, with a weak D call TRBD2 (5 bases). The V and J ends lost 7 bases and 7 bases respectively, with 16 bases between them. Germline-derived CDR1 and CDR2 are MNHEY and SVGAGI. CDR3 length: 14 residues. The CDR3 DNA sequence: TGTGCCAGCACCTTAGGACTCCCCATCGGGGAGCTGTTTTTT. As protein: CASTLGLPIGELFF.

The chain recombines TRBV19 with TRBJ1-2; D gene unclear. The CDR3 covers 14 residues. CDR1 and CDR2 (germline): LNHDA, SQIVND (reference sequence). Deletions cut 3 bases from V and 6 bases from J, with 14 bases between. CDR3: CASSIWRVRDGYTF. CDR3 sequence (DNA): TGTGCCAGTAGTATTTGGAGGGTTCGCGATGGCTACACCTTC.

This chain links TRBV4-2 with TRBJ1-4, with 8 bases matching TRBD1. Trimming took 1 base from V and 4 from J; bases not matched to a gene: 8. CDR1 is LGHNA, CDR2 YNFKEQ, per germline. This CDR3 contains 17 residues. As DNA, the CDR3 is TGTGCCAGCAGCCAAGTTACGTCAGGACAGGGTAATGAAAAACTGTTTTTT. Protein product: CASSQVTSGQGNEKLFF.

This clone was seen only once. The chain is built from TRBV9 and TRBJ1-2, with D unresolved. The germline CDR1 and CDR2 sequences are SGDLS and YYNGEE. The CDR3 extends over 15 amino acids. Trimming left V 0 bases short and J 3 bases short, with 12 bases between. In nucleotides, the CDR3 is TGTGCCAGCAGCGTAGCTACGGGCTGGGACTATGGCTACACCTTC. It yields the protein CASSVATGWDYGYTF.

In this sample, this clone turned up many times. The gene calls are TRBV7-6 and TRBJ2-5, with D possibly called TRBD1 or TRBD2 (7 bases each). V was cut by 3 bases and J by 5 bases, with 16 bases left in between. The germline CDR1 and CDR2 sequences are SGHVS and FNYEAQ. The CDR3 runs 15 residues. CDR3 coding DNA: TGTGCCAGCAGCTTCCGACAGGGAGGGGAGGAGACCCAGTACTTC. Translated, it gives CASSFRQGGEETQYF.

For this clone: The junction differs from germline at one of its ends, possibly a read error. The genes are TRBV7-7 and TRBJ1-1; D remains ambiguous. The germline gives CDR1 SSHAT, CDR2 FNYEAQ (reference sequence). The CDR3 extends over 13 amino acids. CDR3 protein: CASSSTMNTEAFF. CDR3 DNA sequence: TGTGCTAGCAGCTCAACGATGAACACTGAAGCTTTCTTT. The full variable domain, its missing parts supplied by reference TRBV7-7 and TRBJ1-1, is GAGVSQSPRYKVTKRGQDVTLRCDPISSHATLYWYQQALGQGPEFLTYFNYEAQPDKSGLPSDRFSAERPEGSISTLTIQRTEQRDSAMYRCASSSTMNTEAFFGQGTRLTVV.

The chain has TRBV5-4 and TRBJ2-5; D call uncertain. Germline V gene sequence: CDR1 SGHNT, CDR2 YYREEE (reference sequence). CDR3 length: 13 residues. Trimming took 0 bases from V and 5 from J, leaving 8 bases between them. The CDR3 sequence: CASSLDSGETQYF. In DNA, the CDR3 is TGTGCCAGCAGCTTGGACAGTGGGGAGACCCAGTACTTC.

This clone was detected a few times. V gene TRBV19 combines with J gene TRBJ1-5; D remains unclear. V was cut by 5 bases and J by 7 bases, with 12 bases left in between. The CDR3 contains 13 residues. Per germline, CDR1 LNHDA and CDR2 SQIVND (reference sequence). The CDR3 spells CASSLGAGQPQHF. In nucleotides, the CDR3 is TGTGCCAGTAGTCTCGGAGCGGGACAGCCCCAGCATTTT.

The V call is TRBV7-8, the J call TRBJ1-2; 7 nucleotides line up with TRBD1. Trimming took 5 bases from V and 4 from J; bases not matched to a gene: 16. This CDR3 region has 17 residues. Germline V CDR1 and CDR2: SGHVS, FQNEAQ. CDR3 bases: TGTGCCAGCAGCCCCCATCGCGTCCAGGGGGGGACCTATGGCTACACCTTC. It yields the protein CASSPHRVQGGTYGYTF.